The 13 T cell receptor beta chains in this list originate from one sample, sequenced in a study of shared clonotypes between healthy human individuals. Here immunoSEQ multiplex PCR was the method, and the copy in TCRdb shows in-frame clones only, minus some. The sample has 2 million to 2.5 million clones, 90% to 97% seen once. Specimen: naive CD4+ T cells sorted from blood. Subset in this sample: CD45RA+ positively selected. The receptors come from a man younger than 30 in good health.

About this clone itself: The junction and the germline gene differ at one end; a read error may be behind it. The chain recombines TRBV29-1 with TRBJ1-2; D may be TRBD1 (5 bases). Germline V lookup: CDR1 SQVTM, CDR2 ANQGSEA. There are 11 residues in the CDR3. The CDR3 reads CSVERKGTFPF. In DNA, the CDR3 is TGCAGCGTTGAACGGAAAGGGACCTTTCCCTTC. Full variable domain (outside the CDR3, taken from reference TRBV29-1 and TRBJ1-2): SAVISQKPSRDICQRGTSLTIQCQVDSQVTMMFWYRQQPGQSLTLIATANQGSEATYESGFVIDKFPISRPNLTFSTLTVSNMSPEDSSIYLCSVERKGTFPFGSGTRLTVV.

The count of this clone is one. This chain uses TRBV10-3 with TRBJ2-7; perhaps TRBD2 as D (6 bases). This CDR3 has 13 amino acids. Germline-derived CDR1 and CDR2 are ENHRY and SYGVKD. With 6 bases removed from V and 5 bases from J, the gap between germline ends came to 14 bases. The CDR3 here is CAISGGYIHEQYF. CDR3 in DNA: TGTGCCATCAGCGGGGGATATATCCACGAGCAGTACTTC.

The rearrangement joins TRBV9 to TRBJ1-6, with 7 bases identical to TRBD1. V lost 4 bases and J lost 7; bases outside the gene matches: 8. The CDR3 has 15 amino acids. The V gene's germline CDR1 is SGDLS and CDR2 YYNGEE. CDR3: CASSLGTVTNSPLHF. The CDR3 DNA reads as TGTGCCAGCAGCCTAGGGACAGTTACAAATTCACCCCTCCACTTT.

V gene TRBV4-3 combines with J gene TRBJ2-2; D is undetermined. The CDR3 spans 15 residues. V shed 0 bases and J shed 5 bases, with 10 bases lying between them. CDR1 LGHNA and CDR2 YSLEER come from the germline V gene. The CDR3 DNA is TGCGCCAGCAGCCAAGATGGGATCCGGACCGGGGAGCTGTTTTTT. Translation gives CASSQDGIRTGELFF.

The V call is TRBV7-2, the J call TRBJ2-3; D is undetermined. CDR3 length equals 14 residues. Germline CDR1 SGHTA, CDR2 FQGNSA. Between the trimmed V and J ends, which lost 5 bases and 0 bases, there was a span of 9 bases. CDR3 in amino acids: CASSVTSSTDTQYF. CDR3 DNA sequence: TGTGCCAGCAGCGTGACCAGTAGCACAGATACGCAGTATTTT.

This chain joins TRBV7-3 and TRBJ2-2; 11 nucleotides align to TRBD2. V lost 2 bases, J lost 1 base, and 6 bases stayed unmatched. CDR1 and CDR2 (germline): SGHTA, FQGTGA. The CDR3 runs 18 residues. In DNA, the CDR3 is TGTGCCAGCAGCTTACCCTCTAGCGGGGGGATGAACACCGGGGAGCTGTTTTTT. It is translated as CASSLPSSGGMNTGELFF.

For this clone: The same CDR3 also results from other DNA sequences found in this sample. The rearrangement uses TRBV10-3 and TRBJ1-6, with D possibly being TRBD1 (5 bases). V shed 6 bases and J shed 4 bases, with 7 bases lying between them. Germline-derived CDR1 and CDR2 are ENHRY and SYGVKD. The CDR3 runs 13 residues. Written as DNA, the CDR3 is TGTGCCATCAGGACAGATTATAATTCACCCCTCCACTTT. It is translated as CAIRTDYNSPLHF.

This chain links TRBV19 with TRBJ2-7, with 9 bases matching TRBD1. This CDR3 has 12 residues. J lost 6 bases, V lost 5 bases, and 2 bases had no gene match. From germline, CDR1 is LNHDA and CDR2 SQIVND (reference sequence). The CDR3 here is CASSQDRGEQYF. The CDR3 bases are TGTGCCAGTAGTCAGGACAGGGGCGAGCAGTACTTC.

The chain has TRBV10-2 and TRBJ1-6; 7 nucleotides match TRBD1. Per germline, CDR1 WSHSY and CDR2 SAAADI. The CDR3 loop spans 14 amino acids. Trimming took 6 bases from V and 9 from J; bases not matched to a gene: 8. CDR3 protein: CASSLLDRASPLHF. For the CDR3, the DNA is TGCGCCAGCAGCCTACTCGACAGGGCTTCACCCCTCCACTTT.

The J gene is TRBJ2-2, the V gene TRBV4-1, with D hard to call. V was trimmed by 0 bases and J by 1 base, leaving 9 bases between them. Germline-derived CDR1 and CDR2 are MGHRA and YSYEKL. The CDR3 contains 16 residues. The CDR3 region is CASSQDLALNTGELFF. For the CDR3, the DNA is TGCGCCAGCAGCCAAGATCTGGCCCTGAACACCGGGGAGCTGTTTTTT.

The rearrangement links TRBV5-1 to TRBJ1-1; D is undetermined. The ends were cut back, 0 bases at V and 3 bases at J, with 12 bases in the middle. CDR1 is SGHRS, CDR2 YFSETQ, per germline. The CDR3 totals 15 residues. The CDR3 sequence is CASSLAPLGDTEAFF. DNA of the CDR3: TGCGCCAGCAGCTTGGCTCCTCTTGGGGACACTGAAGCTTTCTTT.

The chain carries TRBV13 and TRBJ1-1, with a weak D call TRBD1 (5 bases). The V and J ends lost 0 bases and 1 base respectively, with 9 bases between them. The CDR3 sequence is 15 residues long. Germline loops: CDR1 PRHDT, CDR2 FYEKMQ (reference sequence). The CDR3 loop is CASSLGGGANTEAFF. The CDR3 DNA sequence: TGTGCCAGCAGCTTAGGCGGGGGAGCGAACACTGAAGCTTTCTTT.

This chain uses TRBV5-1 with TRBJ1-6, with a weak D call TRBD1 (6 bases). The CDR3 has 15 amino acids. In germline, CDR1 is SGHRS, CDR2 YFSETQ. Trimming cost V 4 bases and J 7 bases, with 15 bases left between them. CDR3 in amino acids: CASSPNRAGNSPLHF. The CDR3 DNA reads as TGCGCCAGCAGCCCCAACAGGGCGGGGAATTCACCCCTCCACTTT.